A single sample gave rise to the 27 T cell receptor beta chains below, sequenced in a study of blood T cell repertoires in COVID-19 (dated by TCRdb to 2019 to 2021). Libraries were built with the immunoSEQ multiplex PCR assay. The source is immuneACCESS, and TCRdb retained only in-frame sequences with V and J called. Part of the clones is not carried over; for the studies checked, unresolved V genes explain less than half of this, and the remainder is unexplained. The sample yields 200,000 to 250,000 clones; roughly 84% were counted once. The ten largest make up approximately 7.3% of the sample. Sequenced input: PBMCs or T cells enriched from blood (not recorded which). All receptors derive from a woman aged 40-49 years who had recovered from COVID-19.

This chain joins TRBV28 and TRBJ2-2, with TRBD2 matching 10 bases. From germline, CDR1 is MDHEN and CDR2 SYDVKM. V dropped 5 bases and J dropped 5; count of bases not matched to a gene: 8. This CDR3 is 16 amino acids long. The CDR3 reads CASSPAGGTRTGELFF. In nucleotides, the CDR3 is TGTGCCAGCAGTCCAGCGGGAGGGACGAGGACCGGGGAGCTGTTTTTT. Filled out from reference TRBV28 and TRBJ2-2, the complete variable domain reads DVKVTQSSRYLVKRTGEKVFLECVQDMDHENMFWYRQDPGLGLRLIYFSYDVKMKEKGDIPEGYSVSREKKERFSLILESASTNQTSMYLCASSPAGGTRTGELFFGEGSRLTVL.

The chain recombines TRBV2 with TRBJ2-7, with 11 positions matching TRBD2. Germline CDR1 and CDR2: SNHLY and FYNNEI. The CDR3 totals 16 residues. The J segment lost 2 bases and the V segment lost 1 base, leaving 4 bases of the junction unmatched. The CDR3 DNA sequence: TGTGCCAGCAGTGAAGAGCTAGCGGGAGGCCCCTACGAGCAGTACTTC. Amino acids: CASSEELAGGPYEQYF.

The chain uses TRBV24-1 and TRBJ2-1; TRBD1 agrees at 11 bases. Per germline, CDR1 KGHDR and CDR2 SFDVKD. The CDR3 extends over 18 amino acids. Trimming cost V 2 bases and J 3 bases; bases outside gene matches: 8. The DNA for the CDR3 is TGTGCCACCAGTGATTCCGGACAGGGGGCGCCCGGCTACAATGAGCAGTTCTTC. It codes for CATSDSGQGAPGYNEQFF.

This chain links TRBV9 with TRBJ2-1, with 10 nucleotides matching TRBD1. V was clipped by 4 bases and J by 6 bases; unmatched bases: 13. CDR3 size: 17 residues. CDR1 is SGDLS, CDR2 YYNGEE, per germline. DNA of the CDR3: TGTGCCAGCAGCCCCACCCCCGGGACAGGGGTAACCAATGAGCAGTTCTTC. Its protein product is CASSPTPGTGVTNEQFF.

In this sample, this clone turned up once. CDR3 bases: TGTGCCAGCAGCACCTCAGCTTCGGGACAGAACACTGAAGCTTTCTTT. It specifies CASSTSASGQNTEAFF. The chain couples TRBV7-2 to TRBJ1-1; D possibly corresponds to TRBD1 (6 bases). The CDR3 covers 16 residues. Germline V CDR1 and CDR2: SGHTA, FQGNSA. Trimming pared 5 bases from V and 1 base from J, leaving 17 bases between.

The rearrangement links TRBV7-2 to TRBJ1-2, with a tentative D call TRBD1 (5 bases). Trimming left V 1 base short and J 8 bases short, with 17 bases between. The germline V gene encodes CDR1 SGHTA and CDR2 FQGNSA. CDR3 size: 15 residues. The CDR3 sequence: CASSLGPGGEEGYTF. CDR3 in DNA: TGTGCCAGCAGCTTAGGTCCTGGAGGGGAGGAGGGCTACACCTTC.

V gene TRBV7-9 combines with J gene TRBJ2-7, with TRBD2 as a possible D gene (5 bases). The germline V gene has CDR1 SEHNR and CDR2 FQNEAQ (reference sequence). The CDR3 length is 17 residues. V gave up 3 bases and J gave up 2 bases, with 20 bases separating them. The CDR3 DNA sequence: TGTGCCAGCAGCTTTGGACTTGCTCCCGGTGGTACCTACGAGCAGTACGTC. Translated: CASSFGLAPGGTYEQYV.

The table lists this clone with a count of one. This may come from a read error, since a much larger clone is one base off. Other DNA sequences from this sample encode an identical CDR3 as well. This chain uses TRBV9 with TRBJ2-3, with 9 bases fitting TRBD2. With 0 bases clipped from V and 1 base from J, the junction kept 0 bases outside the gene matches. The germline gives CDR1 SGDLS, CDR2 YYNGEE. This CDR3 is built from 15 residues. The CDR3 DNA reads TGTGCCAGCAGCGTAGGACTAGCGGGCACAGATACGCAGTATTTT. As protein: CASSVGLAGTDTQYF. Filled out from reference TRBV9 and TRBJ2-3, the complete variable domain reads DSGVTQTPKHLITATGQRVTLRCSPRSGDLSVYWYQQSLDQGLQFLIQYYNGEERAKGNILERFSAQQFPDLHSELNLSSLELGDSALYFCASSVGLAGTDTQYFGPGTRLTVL.

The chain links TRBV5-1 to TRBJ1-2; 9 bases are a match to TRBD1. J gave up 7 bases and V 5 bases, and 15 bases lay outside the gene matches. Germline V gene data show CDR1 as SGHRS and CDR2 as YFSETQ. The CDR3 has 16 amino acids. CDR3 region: CASSSGTGNNWGGYTF. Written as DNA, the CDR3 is TGCGCCAGCAGTTCCGGGACAGGGAATAATTGGGGTGGCTACACCTTC.

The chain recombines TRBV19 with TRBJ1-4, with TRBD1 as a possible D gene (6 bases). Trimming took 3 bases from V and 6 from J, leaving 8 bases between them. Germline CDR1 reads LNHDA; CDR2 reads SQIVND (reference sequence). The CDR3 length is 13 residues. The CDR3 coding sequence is TGTGCCAGTAGTATTTACAGGGATGAAAAACTGTTTTTT. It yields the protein CASSIYRDEKLFF.

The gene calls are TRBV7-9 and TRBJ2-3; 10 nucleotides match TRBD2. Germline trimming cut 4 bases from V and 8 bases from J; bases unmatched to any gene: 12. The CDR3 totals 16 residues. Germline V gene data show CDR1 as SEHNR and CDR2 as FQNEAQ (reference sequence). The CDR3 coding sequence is TGTGCCAGCAGCTCCCGAGGGGTAGCGGGAGGCCCTACGCAGTATTTT. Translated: CASSSRGVAGGPTQYF.

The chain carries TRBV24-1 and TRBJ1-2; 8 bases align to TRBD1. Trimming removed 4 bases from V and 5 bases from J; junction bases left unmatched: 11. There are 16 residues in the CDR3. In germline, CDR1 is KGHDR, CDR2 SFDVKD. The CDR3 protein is CATSEDRGPVFYGYTF. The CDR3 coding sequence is TGTGCCACCAGTGAAGACAGGGGTCCTGTCTTTTATGGCTACACCTTC.

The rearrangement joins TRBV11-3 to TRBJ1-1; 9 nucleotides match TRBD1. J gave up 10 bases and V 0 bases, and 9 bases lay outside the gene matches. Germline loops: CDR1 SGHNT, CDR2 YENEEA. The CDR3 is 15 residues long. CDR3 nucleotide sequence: TGTGCCAGCAGCTTAGACGTGACAGGGGGATCTGGAGCTTTCTTT. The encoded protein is CASSLDVTGGSGAFF.

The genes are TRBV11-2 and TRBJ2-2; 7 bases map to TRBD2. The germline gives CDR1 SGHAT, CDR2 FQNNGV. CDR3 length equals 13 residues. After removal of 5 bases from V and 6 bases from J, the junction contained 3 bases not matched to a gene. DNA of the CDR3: TGTGCCAGCAGCCCAGGACTAGCCGGGGAGCTGTTTTTT. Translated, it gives CASSPGLAGELFF.

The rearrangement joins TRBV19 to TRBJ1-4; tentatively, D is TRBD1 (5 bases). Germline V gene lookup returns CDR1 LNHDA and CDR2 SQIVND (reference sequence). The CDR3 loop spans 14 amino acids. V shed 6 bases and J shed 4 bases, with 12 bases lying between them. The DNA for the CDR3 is TGTGCCAGTAGACGGCCCAGGGATAATGAAAAACTGTTTTTT. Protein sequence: CASRRPRDNEKLFF.

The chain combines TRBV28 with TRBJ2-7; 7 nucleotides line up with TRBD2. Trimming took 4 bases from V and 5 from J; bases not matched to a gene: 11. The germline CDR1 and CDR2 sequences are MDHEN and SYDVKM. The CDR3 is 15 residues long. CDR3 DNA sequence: TGTGCCAGCAGTTCCCCGGAACCCGGGGGGAACGAGCAGTACGTC. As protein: CASSSPEPGGNEQYV.

The CDR3 nucleotides read TGTGCCAGCAGCCAACCTCCTTGGACTAGCGGGAACACCGGGGAGCTGTTTTTT. It yields the protein CASSQPPWTSGNTGELFF. The rearrangement uses TRBV3-1 (or the pseudogene TRBV3-2) and TRBJ2-2; TRBD2 aligns across 10 bases. This CDR3 is built from 18 residues. Losses at the gene ends were 2 bases for V and 1 base for J; bases not matched to a gene: 7. The V gene's germline CDR1 is LGHDT and CDR2 YNNKEL (reference sequence).

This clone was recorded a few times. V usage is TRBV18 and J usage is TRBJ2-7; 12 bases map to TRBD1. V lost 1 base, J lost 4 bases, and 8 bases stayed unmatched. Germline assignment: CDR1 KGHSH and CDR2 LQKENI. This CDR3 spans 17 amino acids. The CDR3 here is CASSPRGQGAPAYEQYF. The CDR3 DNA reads TGTGCCAGCTCACCACGGGGACAGGGGGCACCTGCGTACGAGCAGTACTTC.

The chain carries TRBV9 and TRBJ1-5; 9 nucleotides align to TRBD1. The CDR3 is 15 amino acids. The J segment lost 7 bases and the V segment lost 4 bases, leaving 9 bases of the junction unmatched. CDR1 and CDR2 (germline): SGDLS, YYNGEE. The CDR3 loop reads CASSPFGGQGQPQHF. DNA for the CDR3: TGTGCCAGCAGCCCCTTTGGGGGACAGGGCCAGCCCCAGCATTTT.

The CDR3 reads CASSWNRFDGYTF. CDR3 nucleotide sequence: TGTGCCAGCAGCTGGAACAGATTCGATGGCTACACCTTC. This chain links TRBV27 with TRBJ1-2; D is ambiguous. The CDR3 sequence is 13 residues long. Germline lookup yields CDR1 MNHEY and CDR2 SMNVEV (reference sequence). The germline V and J ends were trimmed by 6 bases and 6 bases, with 14 bases remaining between them.

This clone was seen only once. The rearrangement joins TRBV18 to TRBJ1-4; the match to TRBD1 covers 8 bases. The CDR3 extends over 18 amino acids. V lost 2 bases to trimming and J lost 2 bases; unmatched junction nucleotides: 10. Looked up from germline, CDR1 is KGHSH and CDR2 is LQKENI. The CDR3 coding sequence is TGTGCCAGCTCACCAACGGCAGGGGGCCAGGGGACTAATGAAAAACTGTTTTTT. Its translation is CASSPTAGGQGTNEKLFF.

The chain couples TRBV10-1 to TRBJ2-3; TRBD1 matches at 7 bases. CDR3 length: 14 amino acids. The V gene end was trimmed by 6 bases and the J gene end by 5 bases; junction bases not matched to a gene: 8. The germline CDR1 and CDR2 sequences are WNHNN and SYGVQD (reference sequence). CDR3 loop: CASSTGTVQDTQYF. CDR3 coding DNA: TGCGCCAGCAGCACCGGGACAGTGCAAGATACGCAGTATTTT.

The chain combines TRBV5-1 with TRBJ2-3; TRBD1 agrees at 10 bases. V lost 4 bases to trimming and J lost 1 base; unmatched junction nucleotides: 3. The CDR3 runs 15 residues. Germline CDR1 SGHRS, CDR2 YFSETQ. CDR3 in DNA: TGCGCCAGCAGCAGGGGACAGGGGCGCACAGATACGCAGTATTTT. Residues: CASSRGQGRTDTQYF.

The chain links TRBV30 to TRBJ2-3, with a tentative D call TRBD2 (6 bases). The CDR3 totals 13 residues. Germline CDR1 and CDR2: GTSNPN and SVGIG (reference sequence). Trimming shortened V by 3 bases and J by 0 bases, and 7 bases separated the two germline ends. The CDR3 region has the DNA TGTGCCTGGAGGGGGACTAGCACAGATACGCAGTATTTT. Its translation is CAWRGTSTDTQYF.

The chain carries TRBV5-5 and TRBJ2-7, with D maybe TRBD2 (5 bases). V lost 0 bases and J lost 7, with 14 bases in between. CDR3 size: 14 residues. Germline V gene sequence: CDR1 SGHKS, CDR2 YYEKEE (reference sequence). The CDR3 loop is CASSLARGSEEQYV. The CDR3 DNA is TGTGCCAGCAGCTTGGCCAGAGGGAGCGAGGAGCAGTACGTC.

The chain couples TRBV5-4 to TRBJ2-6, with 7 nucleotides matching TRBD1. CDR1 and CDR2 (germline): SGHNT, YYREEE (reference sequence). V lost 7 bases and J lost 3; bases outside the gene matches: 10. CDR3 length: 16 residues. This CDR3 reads CASGGQRSFGANVLTF. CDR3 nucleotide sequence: TGTGCCAGCGGGGGACAGAGAAGTTTTGGGGCCAACGTCCTGACTTTC.

The CDR3 nucleotides read TGTGCCAGCACCCCGGGGGGCGCCTACAATGAGCAGTTCTTC. Amino acid sequence: CASTPGGAYNEQFF. This chain links TRBV9 with TRBJ2-1; D possibly corresponds to TRBD2 (7 bases). CDR1 and CDR2 (germline): SGDLS, YYNGEE. The CDR3 runs to 14 residues. The V end was cut by 6 bases, the J end by 2 bases, with 12 bases between.